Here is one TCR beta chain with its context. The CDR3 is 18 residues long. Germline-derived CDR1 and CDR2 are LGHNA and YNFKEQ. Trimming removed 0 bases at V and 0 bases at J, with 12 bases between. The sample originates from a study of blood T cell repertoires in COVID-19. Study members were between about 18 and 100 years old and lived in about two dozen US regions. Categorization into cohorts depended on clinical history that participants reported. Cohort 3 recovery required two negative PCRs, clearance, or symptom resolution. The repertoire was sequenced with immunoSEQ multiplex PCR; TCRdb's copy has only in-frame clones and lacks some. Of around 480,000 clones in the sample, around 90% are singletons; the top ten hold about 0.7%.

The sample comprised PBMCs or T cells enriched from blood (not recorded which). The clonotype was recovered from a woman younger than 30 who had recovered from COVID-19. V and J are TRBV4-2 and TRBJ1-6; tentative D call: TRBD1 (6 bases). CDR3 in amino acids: CASSQEGGALSYNSPLHF. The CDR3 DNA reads TGTGCCAGCAGCCAAGAAGGGGGGGCCCTCTCCTATAATTCACCCCTCCACTTT.